What follows describes a single TCR beta chain. Its antigen is still unknown. TCRdb's copy holds only in-frame clones and misses some; the assay was immunoSEQ multiplex PCR. Of about 180,000 clones listed, roughly 91% are singletons. Timing groups of about 4 and about 12 weeks for second doses were pooled. This entry comes from a study of T cell responses to AZD1222 COVID-19 vaccine. Study findings and constraints: With dominance at 160-218 and 743-854, vaccine-associated CD4 TCRs spanned spike. Only a handful of people who got AZD1222 tested seropositive at baseline. The breadth and depth of Spike-specific TCRs increased once two AZD1222 doses had been given.

CDR1 and CDR2 from the germline V gene are SGDLS and YYNGEE. V lost 0 bases and J 8 bases, leaving 14 bases between the germline ends. CDR3 length equals 15 residues. This TCR was sampled from an adult who received the AZD1222 COVID-19 vaccine. Sequencing was performed on peripheral blood, taken 28 days after the second AZD1222 dose. V usage is TRBV9 and J usage is TRBJ1-4; no clear D gene. CDR3 in amino acids: CASSVGEGSWEKLFF. CDR3 coding DNA: TGTGCCAGCAGCGTAGGGGAGGGTTCTTGGGAAAAACTGTTTTTT. The whole variable domain, filled in from reference TRBV9 and TRBJ1-4, reads DSGVTQTPKHLITATGQRVTLRCSPRSGDLSVYWYQQSLDQGLQFLIQYYNGEERAKGNILERFSAQQFPDLHSELNLSSLELGDSALYFCASSVGEGSWEKLFFGSGTQLSVL.